This T cell receptor (beta chain) was profiled in a study of shared clonotypes between healthy human individuals. In the authors' methods: ImmunoSEQ gave junction-only sequences without quality scores, so filtering differed. Sequencing was performed with immunoSEQ multiplex PCR; in TCRdb, only in-frame clones are kept and a portion is missing. V, J and clone size derive from that table, while D and trimming were established from the DNA sequence. The sample lists some 500,000 clones, 90% to 97% occurring once. CDR3 length equals 17 residues. Per the germline V gene, CDR1 is SGHTA and CDR2 is FQGNSA. The V gene end was trimmed by 3 bases and the J gene end by 11 bases; junction bases not matched to a gene: 21.

The chain joins TRBV7-2 to TRBJ2-5; 7 nucleotides match TRBD2. This sequence originates from a woman aged 25-40 years in good health. Specimen: naive CD4+ T cells sorted from blood. The subset is: CD45RA+ positively selected. The CDR3 sequence is CASSFVETSTQRREQYF. In nucleotides, the CDR3 is TGTGCCAGCAGCTTCGTAGAGACTAGCACACAACGGAGGGAGCAGTACTTC.